The 26 T cell receptor beta chains given below trace back to one sample, sequenced in a study of T cell responses to AZD1222 COVID-19 vaccine. Data came from immunoSEQ multiplex PCR; TCRdb stores just in-frame clones and leaves some out. Counted here are some 93,000 clones, roughly 90% occurring once; the ten biggest clones make up about 12%. The sequences come from peripheral blood, collected 28 days after the second AZD1222 dose. These receptors were taken from an adult who received the AZD1222 COVID-19 vaccine.

V usage is TRBV9 and J usage is TRBJ1-6; the match to TRBD1 covers 7 bases. J gave up 5 bases and V 0 bases, and 5 bases lay outside the gene matches. The CDR3 contains 16 residues. Germline V CDR1 and CDR2: SGDLS, YYNGEE. The DNA of the CDR3 is TGTGCCAGCAGCGTAGATGGGACAGCCCATAATTCACCCCTCCACTTT. Translated, it gives CASSVDGTAHNSPLHF.

The chain couples TRBV29-1 to TRBJ1-1; D is ambiguous. Trimming cost V 4 bases and J 4 bases, with 13 bases left between them. The germline CDR1 and CDR2 sequences are SQVTM and ANQGSEA. The CDR3 totals 13 residues. CDR3 in amino acids: CSVAQAPTTEAFF. In nucleotides, the CDR3 is TGCAGCGTTGCTCAGGCGCCGACCACTGAAGCTTTCTTT.

The rearrangement uses TRBV30 and TRBJ1-4, with 7 bases fitting TRBD1. The V gene's germline CDR1 is GTSNPN and CDR2 SVGIG (reference sequence). Unmatched junction bases numbered 11, after V lost 3 bases and J lost 4 bases. This CDR3 is 16 amino acids long. The CDR3 coding sequence is TGTGCCTGGAGATTCGGTACGGGACAGCTTAATGAAAAACTGTTTTTT. Protein sequence: CAWRFGTGQLNEKLFF.

V is TRBV6-2 or TRBV6-3 and J is TRBJ1-3; D unresolved. The V end lost 3 bases, the J end lost 5 bases, and 5 bases lay between the germline ends. CDR3 length equals 12 residues. Germline-derived CDR1 and CDR2 are MNHEY and SVGEGT. CDR3 protein: CASSYRRNTIYF. The CDR3 nucleotides are TGTGCCAGCAGTTATCGCAGAAACACCATATATTTT.

The CDR3 sequence: CASSSSVAGAFLSTDTQYF. The CDR3 coding sequence is TGTGCCAGCAGCTCGTCGGTGGCGGGAGCTTTCCTAAGCACAGATACGCAGTATTTT. This chain joins TRBV5-6 and TRBJ2-3, with TRBD2 identical over 7 bases. V shed 3 bases, J shed 0 bases, and the junction held 16 bases outside the gene matches. The germline V gene has CDR1 SGHDT and CDR2 YYEEEE. The CDR3 loop spans 19 amino acids.

The V and J genes are TRBV5-1 and TRBJ2-2; D not certain. V was cut by 0 bases and J by 1 base, with 10 bases left in between. The CDR3 is made up of 16 amino acids. In germline, CDR1 is SGHRS, CDR2 YFSETQ. CDR3 loop: CASSLGPRRNTGELFF. The DNA of the CDR3 is TGCGCCAGCAGCTTGGGCCCAAGGAGGAACACCGGGGAGCTGTTTTTT.

The rearrangement uses TRBV5-1 and TRBJ2-4; D might be TRBD1 (5 bases). CDR1 SGHRS and CDR2 YFSETQ come from the germline V gene. The CDR3 sequence is 15 residues long. Deletions cut 4 bases from V and 2 bases from J, with 13 bases between. CDR3 sequence reads: CASSQSGNSKNIQYF. The DNA for the CDR3 is TGCGCCAGCAGCCAATCAGGGAATTCCAAAAACATTCAGTACTTC.

The chain is built from TRBV2 and TRBJ2-3, with 7 bases identical to TRBD2. Looked up from germline, CDR1 is SNHLY and CDR2 is FYNNEI. V was clipped by 4 bases and J by 5 bases; unmatched bases: 12. This CDR3 region has 16 residues. Here the CDR3 DNA reads TGTGCCAGCAGTGGAATGAGCGGGGACCAGGGAGATACGCAGTATTTT. This translates into CASSGMSGDQGDTQYF. Looking up the rest from reference TRBV2 and TRBJ2-3 gives the full variable domain: EPEVTQTPSHQVTQMGQEVILRCVPISNHLYFYWYRQILGQKVEFLVSFYNNEISEKSEIFDDQFSVERPDGSNFTLKIRSTKLEDSAMYFCASSGMSGDQGDTQYFGPGTRLTVL.

The chain recombines TRBV11-2 with TRBJ2-6; TRBD1 might be the D (6 bases). Trimming pared 5 bases from V and 2 bases from J, leaving 16 bases between. This CDR3 is built from 17 residues. In germline, CDR1 is SGHAT, CDR2 FQNNGV. DNA of the CDR3: TGTGCCAGCAGCAATCTTGGGGGCGCTCCTGGGGCCAACGTCCTGACTTTC. This gives the protein CASSNLGGAPGANVLTF. Complete variable domain (other parts from reference TRBV11-2 and TRBJ2-6): EAGVAQSPRYKIIEKRQSVAFWCNPISGHATLYWYQQILGQGPKLLIQFQNNGVVDDSQLPKDRFSAERLKGVDSTLKIQPAKLEDSAVYLCASSNLGGAPGANVLTFGAGSRLTVL.

This chain joins TRBV18 and TRBJ1-1; a weak D match, TRBD1 (5 bases). The CDR3 is 14 residues long. V lost 2 bases to trimming and J lost 3 bases, with 10 bases between them. Per the germline V gene, CDR1 is KGHSH and CDR2 is LQKENI. The CDR3 protein is CASSPRRGDTEAFF. The CDR3 DNA reads TGTGCCAGCTCACCAAGACGGGGGGACACTGAAGCTTTCTTT.

The rearrangement links TRBV30 to TRBJ1-2, with D maybe TRBD1 (5 bases). With 0 bases removed from V and 7 bases from J, the gap between germline ends came to 15 bases. This CDR3 spans 14 amino acids. Per the germline V gene, CDR1 is GTSNPN and CDR2 is SVGIG (reference sequence). For the CDR3, the DNA is TGTGCCTGGAGTGTGGCAGGGAGATTCTCTGGCTACACCTTC. Its protein is CAWSVAGRFSGYTF.

The V gene is TRBV19, the J gene TRBJ2-7; D is undetermined. In germline, CDR1 is LNHDA, CDR2 SQIVND (reference sequence). The V and J ends lost 2 bases and 0 bases respectively, with 2 bases between them. CDR3 length: 12 amino acids. The chain's CDR3 is CASSINSYEQYF. In nucleotides, the CDR3 is TGTGCCAGTAGTATAAACTCCTACGAGCAGTACTTC.

The chain uses TRBV14 and TRBJ2-1, with 8 positions matching TRBD2. Germline V gene data show CDR1 as SGHDN and CDR2 as FVKESK. J was trimmed by 8 bases and V by 5 bases; bases with no gene match: 11. This CDR3 is built from 15 residues. The CDR3 sequence: CASSAPGLVGDEQFF. The CDR3, as DNA: TGTGCCAGCAGCGCTCCGGGACTAGTAGGCGATGAGCAGTTCTTC.

The chain joins TRBV7-2 to TRBJ1-3; D might be TRBD1 (6 bases). V shed 8 bases and J shed 2 bases, with 13 bases lying between them. In germline, CDR1 is SGHTA, CDR2 FQGNSA. CDR3 length equals 14 residues. CDR3 protein: CASLTGGTGNTIYF. The DNA of the CDR3 is TGTGCCAGCTTGACAGGAGGAACTGGAAACACCATATATTTT.

The rearrangement links TRBV6-2 or TRBV6-3 to TRBJ1-4, with D unclear. Trimming pared 1 base from V and 5 bases from J, leaving 17 bases between. This CDR3 region has 17 residues. In germline, CDR1 is MNHEY, CDR2 SVGEGT. This CDR3 is CASSYLEDPAGNEKLFF. The CDR3 region has the DNA TGTGCCAGCAGTTACTTGGAGGACCCCGCGGGAAATGAAAAACTGTTTTTT.

The rearrangement uses TRBV9 and TRBJ2-3; D ambiguous. CDR1 is SGDLS, CDR2 YYNGEE, per germline. The V end was cut by 0 bases, the J end by 6 bases, with 2 bases between. The CDR3 spans 11 residues. DNA for the CDR3: TGTGCCAGCAGCGTAGTCGATACGCAGTATTTT. This encodes CASSVVDTQYF.

The chain has TRBV5-8 and TRBJ2-5, with 7 bases matching TRBD2. This CDR3 has 16 amino acids. The germline gives CDR1 SGHTS, CDR2 YDEGEE. V shed 4 bases, J shed 2 bases, and the junction held 11 bases outside the gene matches. Here the CDR3 DNA reads TGTGCCAGCAGCCGGGGGGTAAGGACAACGCAAGAGACCCAGTACTTC. Translated: CASSRGVRTTQETQYF.

The chain has TRBV9 and TRBJ2-3; 11 nucleotides agree with TRBD2. The V gene's germline CDR1 is SGDLS and CDR2 YYNGEE. Trimming took 2 bases from V and 4 from J; bases not matched to a gene: 6. The CDR3 runs to 16 residues. The CDR3 DNA follows: TGTGCCAGCAGCGTTGGTGCTAGCGGGAGGTCAGATACGCAGTATTTT. It translates to CASSVGASGRSDTQYF. Combining the CDR3 with reference TRBV9 and TRBJ2-3 gives the whole variable domain DSGVTQTPKHLITATGQRVTLRCSPRSGDLSVYWYQQSLDQGLQFLIQYYNGEERAKGNILERFSAQQFPDLHSELNLSSLELGDSALYFCASSVGASGRSDTQYFGPGTRLTVL.

The chain uses TRBV6-2 or TRBV6-3 and TRBJ2-5; D is possibly TRBD2 (5 bases). The length of the CDR3 is 18 residues. V was pared by 0 bases and J by 0 bases, with 17 bases between. Germline V gene sequence: CDR1 MNHEY, CDR2 SVGEGT. The CDR3 spells CASSYSPFRGENQETQYF. Written as DNA, the CDR3 is TGTGCCAGCAGTTACTCCCCGTTTCGTGGGGAGAACCAAGAGACCCAGTACTTC.

In its sample, this clone was seen a few times. The chain is built from TRBV5-4 and TRBJ2-7, with 9 bases matching TRBD1. Looked up from germline, CDR1 is SGHNT and CDR2 is YYREEE (reference sequence). J was trimmed by 4 bases and V by 5 bases; bases with no gene match: 10. The CDR3 sequence is 15 residues long. CDR3 protein: CASSPTPGQGYEQYF. The CDR3 DNA reads TGTGCCAGCAGTCCCACTCCGGGACAGGGTTACGAGCAGTACTTC.

The rearrangement uses TRBV25-1 and TRBJ1-3, with D unclear. V was shortened by 1 base and J by 0 bases, with 10 bases between the two germline ends. The CDR3 covers 16 residues. Germline-derived CDR1 and CDR2 are MGHDK and SYGVNS. The CDR3 DNA reads TGTGCCAGCAGTGAATCGAGCCGGCGCTCTGGAAACACCATATATTTT. Residues: CASSESSRRSGNTIYF.

This clone was counted a single time. V is TRBV6-5 and J is TRBJ1-1; D not resolved. CDR3 size: 15 residues. Germline values: CDR1 MNHEY, CDR2 SVGAGI. The V gene lost 0 bases and the J gene lost 3 bases, with 11 bases spanning the gap. CDR3 nucleotides: TGTGCCAGCAGTTACTCTTGGAACCAGTACACTGAAGCTTTCTTT. Translation: CASSYSWNQYTEAFF.

CDR3 nucleotides: TGTGCCAGCAGTCCTGGTCGATCGGGGCAGTACTTC. Amino acid sequence: CASSPGRSGQYF. This chain links TRBV6-5 with TRBJ2-7; no firm D call. This CDR3 region has 12 residues. V was clipped by 5 bases and J by 9 bases, with 14 bases between them. CDR1 is MNHEY, CDR2 SVGAGI, per germline.

The J gene is TRBJ2-3, the V gene TRBV2; D could derive from TRBD1 or TRBD2 (6 bases each). CDR3 length: 15 residues. Trimming removed 10 bases at V and 2 bases at J, with 19 bases between. CDR1 SNHLY and CDR2 FYNNEI come from the germline V gene. The CDR3 loop is CATALEGVSTDTQYF. The CDR3 DNA is TGTGCCACCGCTTTGGAGGGGGTTTCCACAGATACGCAGTATTTT.

The chain couples TRBV6-5 to TRBJ1-2; tentatively, D is TRBD1 (6 bases). The length of the CDR3 is 14 residues. V lost 0 bases to trimming and J lost 6 bases, with 11 bases between them. Germline CDR1 and CDR2: MNHEY and SVGAGI. The CDR3 is CASSYSPGEDGYTF. The CDR3 coding sequence is TGTGCCAGCAGTTACTCTCCAGGGGAGGATGGCTACACCTTC.

This chain joins TRBV5-6 and TRBJ2-7; the D is unclear. The germline V and J ends were trimmed by 6 bases and 6 bases, with 10 bases remaining between them. CDR3 length: 11 residues. Germline CDR1 reads SGHDT; CDR2 reads YYEEEE. CDR3: CASNSAVEQYF. The CDR3 region has the DNA TGTGCCAGCAACTCGGCTGTCGAGCAGTACTTC.